A single sample is the source of the 20 T cell receptor beta chains below, sequenced in a study of shared clonotypes between healthy human individuals. Sequencing was performed with immunoSEQ multiplex PCR; in TCRdb, only in-frame clones are kept and a portion is missing. The sample consists of 2 million to 3 million clones, 93% of them appearing once. Specimen: naive CD4+ T cells from PBMCs. Subset reported: CD45RA+ positively selected. The receptors stem from a young man in good health. Some clones in this sample may be carry-over from other donors' samples.

CDR3 in amino acids: CASSPGRGDTEAFF. The CDR3 DNA is TGTGCCAGCTCACCTGGTAGGGGTGACACTGAAGCTTTCTTT. The rearrangement links TRBV18 to TRBJ1-1; weak D call: TRBD1 (5 bases). The CDR3 contains 14 residues. Germline V gene data show CDR1 as KGHSH and CDR2 as LQKENI. V lost 3 bases and J lost 3, with 11 bases in between.

V gene TRBV6-5 combines with J gene TRBJ2-3; D is uncertain. CDR1 is MNHEY and CDR2 is SVGAGI in the germline V gene. The CDR3 is 14 residues long. V was trimmed by 3 bases and J by 3 bases, leaving 10 bases between them. The CDR3 region is CASSYKGGTDTQYF. CDR3 nucleotides: TGTGCCAGCAGTTATAAAGGTGGTACAGATACGCAGTATTTT.

The gene calls are TRBV6-5 and TRBJ1-2; unclear D gene. The CDR3 is 16 amino acids. CDR1 and CDR2 from the germline V gene are MNHEY and SVGAGI. Trimming cost V 0 bases and J 0 bases, with 11 bases left between them. The DNA for the CDR3 is TGTGCCAGCAGTTACTCGACGGCGTATTCTAACTATGGCTACACCTTC. Translation: CASSYSTAYSNYGYTF.

This chain links TRBV14 with TRBJ1-1; tentative D call: TRBD1 (5 bases). The V and J ends lost 0 bases and 4 bases respectively, with 12 bases between them. Germline V CDR1 and CDR2: SGHDN, FVKESK. The CDR3 has 15 amino acids. The CDR3 DNA is TGTGCCAGCAGCCAAGATCCCTCGGGGGGCACTGAAGCTTTCTTT. This translates into CASSQDPSGGTEAFF.

The genes are TRBV7-2 and TRBJ2-1; TRBD1 might be the D (6 bases). Germline V gene sequence: CDR1 SGHTA, CDR2 FQGNSA. V lost 4 bases and J 4 bases, leaving 8 bases between the germline ends. The CDR3 spans 13 residues. The CDR3 region has the DNA TGTGCCAGCAGCTGGACAGTTTACAATGAGCAGTTCTTC. This sequence encodes CASSWTVYNEQFF.

V gene TRBV20-1 combines with J gene TRBJ1-5; TRBD1 matches at 9 bases. The CDR3 covers 11 residues. Germline CDR1 reads DFQATT; CDR2 reads SNEGSKA (reference sequence). V trimming: 6 bases; J trimming: 6 bases; junction bases outside the gene matches: 0. CDR3 protein: CSADRGQPQHF. CDR3 nucleotides: TGCAGTGCGGACAGGGGTCAGCCCCAGCATTTT.

The chain combines TRBV27 with TRBJ2-7; 9 nucleotides agree with TRBD2. V shed 0 bases, J shed 6 bases, and the junction held 6 bases outside the gene matches. This CDR3 is built from 15 residues. The germline V gene has CDR1 MNHEY and CDR2 SMNVEV (reference sequence). CDR3 nucleotides: TGTGCCAGCAGTTTATCAGGGCGGGAGGGCCGCGAGCAGTACTTC. This translates into CASSLSGREGREQYF.

The V call is TRBV7-9, the J call TRBJ2-3, with D perhaps matching TRBD1 or TRBD2 (5 bases each). In germline, CDR1 is SEHNR, CDR2 FQNEAQ (reference sequence). This CDR3 region has 15 residues. Trimming pared 3 bases from V and 7 bases from J, leaving 17 bases between. CDR3 amino acids: CASSFRESGTHTQYF. CDR3 DNA: TGTGCCAGCAGCTTCAGGGAATCGGGGACGCATACGCAGTATTTT.

The chain joins TRBV5-6 to TRBJ2-3; the D is unclear. CDR1 is SGHDT, CDR2 YYEEEE, per germline. The CDR3 contains 13 residues. Trimming cost V 4 bases and J 5 bases, with 11 bases left between them. CDR3 loop: CASSPELGDTQYF. In DNA, the CDR3 is TGTGCCAGCAGCCCCGAGTTGGGAGATACGCAGTATTTT.

About this clone itself: At the DNA level, this CDR3 is encoded by other sequences in the same sample as well. J is TRBJ2-3 and V is TRBV9; no firm D call. The germline V and J ends were trimmed by 3 bases and 2 bases, with 4 bases remaining between them. The CDR3 totals 12 residues. Germline CDR1 is SGDLS and CDR2 is YYNGEE. CDR3 in amino acids: CASSGSTDTQYF. The CDR3, as DNA: TGTGCCAGCAGCGGGTCCACAGATACGCAGTATTTT.

The chain has TRBV5-5 and TRBJ1-2, with 7 bases lining up with TRBD1. The CDR3 contains 14 residues. V lost 5 bases, J lost 3 bases, and 7 bases stayed unmatched. Germline V CDR1 and CDR2: SGHKS, YYEKEE (reference sequence). CDR3 nucleotide sequence: TGTGCCAGCAGGCCAGACAGGGACTACTATGGCTACACCTTC. Translating it yields CASRPDRDYYGYTF. Together with reference TRBV5-5 and TRBJ1-2, the CDR3 gives the full variable domain: DAGVTQSPTHLIKTRGQQVTLRCSPISGHKSVSWYQQVLGQGPQFIFQYYEKEERGRGNFPDRFSARQFPNYSSELNVNALLLGDSALYLCASRPDRDYYGYTFGSGTRLTVV.

The rearrangement joins TRBV28 to TRBJ1-5, with TRBD1 as a possible D gene (5 bases). This CDR3 has 13 amino acids. The V gene's germline CDR1 is MDHEN and CDR2 SYDVKM. CDR3 bases: TGTGTCGTCGGCCAGCAGGGAAGTCAGCCCCAGCATTTT. As protein: CVVGQQGSQPQHF.

Concerning this clone itself: The same CDR3 arises from other DNA sequences in this sample as well. This sequence joins TRBV11-1 and TRBJ1-1, with D perhaps TRBD1 (6 bases). This CDR3 spans 14 amino acids. Trimming removed 2 bases at V and 5 bases at J, with 12 bases between. The germline V gene encodes CDR1 SGHAT and CDR2 FQDESV (reference sequence). The CDR3 DNA is TGTGCCAGCAGCTTATTGCAGGGGATAACTGAAGCTTTCTTT. Protein: CASSLLQGITEAFF.

The chain links TRBV5-4 to TRBJ2-7; 7 bases are a match to TRBD2. There are 16 residues in the CDR3. Germline trimming cut 4 bases from V and 0 bases from J; bases unmatched to any gene: 10. Germline CDR1 is SGHNT and CDR2 is YYREEE (reference sequence). The CDR3: CASSPRGGPSSYEQYF. The CDR3, as DNA: TGTGCCAGCAGCCCGAGGGGAGGGCCAAGCTCCTACGAGCAGTACTTC.

On this clone itself: The identical CDR3 is also encoded by other nucleotide sequences in the sample. The rearrangement joins TRBV7-3 to TRBJ2-5, with D possibly matching TRBD1 (5 bases). Germline V gene lookup returns CDR1 SGHTA and CDR2 FQGTGA. The V and J ends lost 6 bases and 1 base respectively, with 9 bases between them. The CDR3 is 13 residues long. In DNA form, the CDR3 reads TGTGCCAGCAGTTTCGACAGCCAAGAGACCCAGTACTTC. This sequence encodes CASSFDSQETQYF.

This rearrangement joins TRBV4-2 to TRBJ1-2; TRBD1 matches 10 bases. The CDR3 runs 16 residues. Losses at the gene ends were 0 bases for V and 7 bases for J; bases not matched to a gene: 8. CDR1 and CDR2 (germline): LGHNA, YNFKEQ. DNA of the CDR3: TGTGCCAGCAGCCAAGACCATCGACAGGGGGCGGGTGGCTACACCTTC. The encoded protein is CASSQDHRQGAGGYTF.

The chain uses TRBV19 and TRBJ2-5; TRBD2 might be the D (6 bases). Trimming shortened V by 1 base and J by 5 bases, and 14 bases separated the two germline ends. This CDR3 contains 15 residues. Germline V gene data show CDR1 as LNHDA and CDR2 as SQIVND (reference sequence). The CDR3 reads CASSIVGGIGETQYF. The CDR3 DNA is TGTGCCAGTAGTATAGTCGGCGGGATCGGGGAGACCCAGTACTTC.

The chain carries TRBV7-9 and TRBJ1-4; TRBD1 matches 9 bases. The CDR3 length is 15 residues. The trim removed 5 bases at V and 4 bases at J, leaving 5 bases unmatched. Germline lookup yields CDR1 SEHNR and CDR2 FQNEAQ (reference sequence). The CDR3 loop reads CASSIRQGVNEKLFF. The CDR3 nucleotides are TGTGCCAGCAGCATCCGACAGGGGGTTAATGAAAAACTGTTTTTT. The whole variable domain, filled in from reference TRBV7-9 and TRBJ1-4, reads DTGVSQNPRHKITKRGQNVTFRCDPISEHNRLYWYRQTLGQGPEFLTYFQNEAQLEKSRLLSDRFSAERPKGSFSTLEIQRTEQGDSAMYLCASSIRQGVNEKLFFGSGTQLSVL.

The rearrangement uses TRBV5-1 and TRBJ1-2; 7 nucleotides agree with TRBD1. The germline V gene has CDR1 SGHRS and CDR2 YFSETQ. The CDR3 has 14 amino acids. V dropped 4 bases and J dropped 5; count of bases not matched to a gene: 8. The CDR3 DNA is TGCGCCAGCAGCGCGAGACAGGGAGATTATGGCTACACCTTC. Translated: CASSARQGDYGYTF.

The rearrangement links TRBV6-6 to TRBJ2-5; D is undetermined. V dropped 6 bases and J dropped 5 bases, with 10 bases sitting between them. The CDR3 has 12 amino acids. Germline-derived CDR1 and CDR2 are MNHNY and SVGAGI (reference sequence). DNA for the CDR3: TGTGCCAGCAGCGGACCGTGGGAGACCCAGTACTTC. This gives the protein CASSGPWETQYF.